These 18 T cell receptor beta chains were sequenced from one sample in a study of molecular identifiers for immune sequencing clone quantification. In TCRdb, the PCR reads were re-called with MiXCR into one record per CDR3 protein. The sample lists about 630,000 distinct CDR3 sequences; about 25% were seen once. Sequenced: naive CD8+ T cells from blood, with Jurkat cell RNA spiked in. Regarding subset: FACS-sorted CD8+CD4-CCR7+CD45RA+ naive T cells. These receptors came from a human donor in good health. Some libraries in this study had Jurkat cell RNA spiked in.

This clonotype occurred many times. The chain is built from TRBV4-1 and TRBJ1-2; D is possibly TRBD1 (6 bases). The V gene lost 0 bases and the J gene lost 9 bases, with 14 bases spanning the gap. In germline, CDR1 is MGHRA, CDR2 YSYEKL. The CDR3 has 14 residues. CDR3 DNA: TGCGCCAGCAGCCAAGAATCAGGGGTCTCTAGCTACACCTTC. Translating it yields CASSQESGVSSYTF.

This clonotype has only a few counts. The V call is TRBV11-2, the J call TRBJ2-5; 8 positions match TRBD1. CDR1 is SGHAT and CDR2 is FQNNGV in the germline V gene. The junction had 6 bases not matched to a gene; V was cut back by 4 bases and J by 5 bases. The CDR3 is 14 residues long. CDR3: CASSSRTGLETQYF. The CDR3 DNA follows: TGTGCCAGCAGCTCGAGGACAGGGCTCGAGACCCAGTACTTC.

The chain joins TRBV27 to TRBJ2-3; TRBD2 aligns across 7 bases. Per germline, CDR1 MNHEY and CDR2 SMNVEV (reference sequence). J lost 4 bases, V lost 4 bases, and 5 bases had no gene match. The CDR3 runs to 14 residues. The CDR3 bases are TGTGCCAGCAGTTCGGCGGGAGTTCCAGATACGCAGTATTTT. Its protein is CASSSAGVPDTQYF.

This clonotype was seen only a few times. The V and J genes are TRBV7-8 and TRBJ1-1; D unclear. Trimming cost V 3 bases and J 7 bases, with 24 bases left between them. This CDR3 contains 17 residues. Per germline, CDR1 SGHVS and CDR2 FQNEAQ. CDR3 sequence: CASSFPRVPTVPFEAFF. CDR3 sequence (DNA): TGTGCCAGCAGCTTTCCCCGGGTTCCTACGGTTCCGTTTGAAGCTTTCTTT.

The V call is TRBV3-1, the J call TRBJ2-1; 12 positions match TRBD2. J lost 8 bases, V lost 5 bases, and 10 bases had no gene match. This CDR3 has 16 residues. Germline-derived CDR1 and CDR2 are LGHDT and YNNKEL (reference sequence). The CDR3 loop reads CASSEGLAGTVDEQFF. The CDR3 DNA reads TGTGCCAGCAGCGAAGGACTAGCGGGGACTGTGGATGAGCAGTTCTTC.

In regard to this clonotype: A much more abundant neighbour one base away suggests this may be a read error. The chain recombines TRBV4-1 with TRBJ2-7; the D gene could be TRBD1 or TRBD2 (6 bases each). The CDR3 is 16 residues long. V dropped 3 bases and J dropped 0 bases, with 15 bases sitting between them. CDR1 MGHRA and CDR2 YSYEKL come from the germline V gene. The chain's CDR3 is CASSHRSGDNSYEQYF. The DNA for the CDR3 is TGCGCCAGCAGCCATAGGTCGGGGGACAACTCCTACGAGCAGTACTTC.

This clonotype came up a few times. J is TRBJ2-2 and V is TRBV19, with D perhaps matching TRBD1 (6 bases). Germline CDR1 reads LNHDA; CDR2 reads SQIVND (reference sequence). Trimming took off 7 bases at V and 6 bases at J, with 12 bases between the two ends. This CDR3 is 13 amino acids long. CDR3 DNA: TGTGCCAGTACCACAGGGTTCGCCGGGGAGCTGTTTTTT. Encoded protein: CASTTGFAGELFF.

This clonotype was seen repeatedly, ten times or more. The chain has TRBV19 and TRBJ2-7, with 7 bases aligning to TRBD1. This CDR3 spans 15 amino acids. CDR1 is LNHDA, CDR2 SQIVND, per germline (reference sequence). J was trimmed by 6 bases and V by 3 bases; bases with no gene match: 11. The CDR3 loop reads CASSIGTAASIEQYF. The DNA of the CDR3 is TGTGCCAGTAGTATCGGGACAGCAGCATCTATCGAGCAGTACTTC.

Concerning this clonotype itself: A much larger clone lies one base from this, so it may be a read error. The chain joins TRBV3-1 to TRBJ1-1, with 8 bases identical to TRBD1. The germline CDR1 and CDR2 sequences are LGHDT and YNNKEL (reference sequence). The CDR3 totals 16 residues. The DNA of the CDR3 is TGTGCCAGCAGCCAAGACGGACAGGGCTTGAGGACTGAAGTTTTCTTT. This translates into CASSQDGQGLRTEVFF.

To note about this clonotype: With a much larger clone just one base away, this may be a read error. Without the conserved terminal phenylalanine or tryptophan, this CDR3 likely stems from a read error. V is TRBV10-3 and J is TRBJ2-7; D not certain. The CDR3 extends over 11 amino acids. The germline V gene has CDR1 ENHRY and CDR2 SYGVKD. V lost 3 bases and J 4 bases, leaving 4 bases between the germline ends. CDR3 amino acids: CAISERYEQYS. The DNA for the CDR3 is TGTGCCATCAGTGAACGGTACGAGCAGTACTCC.

Remarks on this clonotype: This sequence may be a read error, since a much larger clone differs from it by one base. The V gene is TRBV10-3, the J gene TRBJ2-7; D remains ambiguous. The germline V gene has CDR1 ENHRY and CDR2 SYGVKD. This CDR3 contains 12 residues. The CDR3 DNA reads TGTGCCACCAGTGAGTCCGTCTACGAGCAGTACTTC. Protein: CATSESVYEQYF.

There are many counts of this clonotype. V usage is TRBV29-1 and J usage is TRBJ1-1; D might be TRBD1 (6 bases). The CDR3 extends over 15 amino acids. Looked up from germline, CDR1 is SQVTM and CDR2 is ANQGSEA. V was shortened by 4 bases and J by 3 bases, with 18 bases between the two germline ends. CDR3 loop: CSVVGGAPIDTEAFF. In DNA form, the CDR3 reads TGCAGCGTTGTTGGGGGGGCCCCGATAGACACTGAAGCTTTCTTT.

This clonotype has more than one count but fewer than ten. The V and J genes are TRBV4-1 and TRBJ2-3; D ambiguous. Germline assignment: CDR1 MGHRA and CDR2 YSYEKL. The CDR3 is 14 amino acids. V lost 4 bases and J lost 5, with 13 bases in between. The CDR3 sequence: CASSLSLGLDTQYF. CDR3 in DNA: TGCGCCAGCAGCCTAAGTCTTGGTTTAGATACGCAGTATTTT.

The genes are TRBV29-1 and TRBJ1-3; the D is unclear. CDR1 is SQVTM, CDR2 ANQGSEA, per germline. The V and J ends lost 8 bases and 11 bases respectively, with 25 bases between them. There are 14 residues in the CDR3. CDR3 in DNA: TGCAGCCCCAGAAATTGGAACTCTGGAACCCCCATATATTTT. Translating gives CSPRNWNSGTPIYF.

This clonotype has a handful of counts. The chain links TRBV4-1 to TRBJ2-1, with 10 bases aligning to TRBD2. With V trimmed by 1 base and J by 6 bases, 3 bases remained unmatched. Germline CDR1 reads MGHRA; CDR2 reads YSYEKL. CDR3 size: 15 residues. The CDR3 DNA follows: TGCGCCAGCAGCCAAGTTCCTAGCGGGAGCAATGAGCAGTTCTTC. It specifies CASSQVPSGSNEQFF.

This clonotype was recorded once. Germline is not matched at one junction end, which may reflect a read error. V gene TRBV11-2 combines with J gene TRBJ2-3, with 12 bases fitting TRBD2. The CDR3 runs to 16 residues. Per germline, CDR1 SGHAT and CDR2 FQNNGV. CDR3 sequence reads: CASSLGLAGGPDMQYF. CDR3 DNA sequence: TGTGCCAGCAGCTTAGGCCTAGCGGGGGGGCCAGATATGCAGTATTTT.

There are many counts of this clonotype. The chain couples TRBV15 to TRBJ2-3; perhaps TRBD2 as D (6 bases). CDR1 is LNHNV, CDR2 YYDKDF, per germline (reference sequence). The CDR3 consists of 16 residues. Trimming left V 4 bases short and J 0 bases short, with 14 bases between. The CDR3 coding sequence is TGTGCCACCAGCAATCTAAGGACTACTAGCACAGATACGCAGTATTTT. It is translated as CATSNLRTTSTDTQYF.

Points on this clonotype: A much larger clone differs by one base, so this may be a read error. The rearrangement links TRBV7-2 to TRBJ2-3; D is undetermined. The CDR3 contains 12 residues. Germline CDR1 is SGHTA and CDR2 is FQGNSA. The CDR3 protein is CANGVAPDRQYF. DNA of the CDR3: TGTGCCAATGGGGTAGCTCCAGATAGGCAGTATTTT.